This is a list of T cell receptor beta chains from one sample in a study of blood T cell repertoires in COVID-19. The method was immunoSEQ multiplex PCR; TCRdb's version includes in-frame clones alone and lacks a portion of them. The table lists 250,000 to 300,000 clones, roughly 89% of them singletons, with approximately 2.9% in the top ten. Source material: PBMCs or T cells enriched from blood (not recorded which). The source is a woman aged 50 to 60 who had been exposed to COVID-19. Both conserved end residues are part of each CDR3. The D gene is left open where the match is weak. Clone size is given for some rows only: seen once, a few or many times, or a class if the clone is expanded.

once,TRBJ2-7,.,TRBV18,TGTGCCAGCTCACCCTCCCGCTATGAGCAGTACTTC,CASSPSRYEQYF
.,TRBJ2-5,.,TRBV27,TGTGCCAGCACTGCGGGTGGTGGCGAGACCCAGTACTTC,CASTAGGGETQYF
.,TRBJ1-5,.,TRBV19,TGTGCCAGTAGTACAGGGATTTCAGGTCAGCCCCAGCATTTT,CASSTGISGQPQHF
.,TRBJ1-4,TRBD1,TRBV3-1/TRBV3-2,TGTGCCAGCAGCCAATCCGGGACAGGGGATGAAAAACTGTTTTTT,CASSQSGTGDEKLFF
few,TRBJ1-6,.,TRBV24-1,TGTGCCATCGAGGATCCGACCTCACGACATTCACCCCTCCACTTT,CAIEDPTSRHSPLHF
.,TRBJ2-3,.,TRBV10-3,TGTGCCATCAGTGAGTCGTGGTCCTCGGGCACAGATACGCAGTATTTT,CAISESWSSGTDTQYF
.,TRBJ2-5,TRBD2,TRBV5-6,TGTGCCAGCAGCTTGGCCAGCGGGGGCGGGGAGACCCAGTACTTC,CASSLASGGGETQYF
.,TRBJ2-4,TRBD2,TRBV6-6,TGTGCCAGCAGCTTAAGGGGGACTAGCGGGGGTGGAGCCAAAAACATTCAGTACTTC,CASSLRGTSGGGAKNIQYF
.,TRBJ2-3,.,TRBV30,TGTGCCTGGAGTGTACTGCGGGCCCTAAGCACAGATACGCAGTATTTT,CAWSVLRALSTDTQYF
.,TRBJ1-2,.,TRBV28,TGTGCCAGCAGTCCCCAGACACTCCGCTACACCTTC,CASSPQTLRYTF
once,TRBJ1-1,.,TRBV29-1,TGCAGCGTTGGGAATAGGGACTCAGCTGAAGCTTTCTTT,CSVGNRDSAEAFF
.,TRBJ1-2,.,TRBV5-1,TGCGCCAGCAGCTTGGAGTTTGGAGATGGCTACACCTTC,CASSLEFGDGYTF
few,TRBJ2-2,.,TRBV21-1,TGTGCCAGCAGAAGCTTGGACAGGGGCCGCACCGGGGAGCTGTTTTTT,CASRSLDRGRTGELFF
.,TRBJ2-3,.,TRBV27,TGTGCCAGCAGTTTCGAGGGTGTGACTAGCACAGATACGCAGTATTTT,CASSFEGVTSTDTQYF
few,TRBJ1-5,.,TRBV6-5,TGTGCCAGCAGGCTCAGCGGAGATAGCAATCAGCCCCAGCATTTT,CASRLSGDSNQPQHF
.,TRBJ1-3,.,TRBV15,TGTGCCACCAGCAGAGATGGGGGGGCGGCCTCTGGAAACACCATATATTTT,CATSRDGGAASGNTIYF
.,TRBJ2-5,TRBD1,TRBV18,TGTGCCAGCTCACGTCCGGGACAGGCCTGGGAGACCCAGTACTTC,CASSRPGQAWETQYF
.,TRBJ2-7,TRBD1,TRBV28,TGTGCCAGCAGAGAGCCTGGACAGGGTTCCTACGAGCAGTACTTC,CASREPGQGSYEQYF
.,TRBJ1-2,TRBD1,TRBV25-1,TGTGCCAGCAGGCCGCGCGGGACAGGGGGTACAGATGGCTACACCTTC,CASRPRGTGGTDGYTF
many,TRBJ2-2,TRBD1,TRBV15,TGTGCCACCAGGGGCATTGACGGACAGGGAACGGCCGGGGAGCTGTTTTTT,CATRGIDGQGTAGELFF
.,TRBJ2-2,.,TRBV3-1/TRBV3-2,TGTGCCAGCAGCCATCGTTTTCCCGGGGAGCTGTTTTTT,CASSHRFPGELFF
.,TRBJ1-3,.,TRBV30,TGTGCCTGGATCCCCCTCGGGGGACCCTATGGAAACACCATATATTTT,CAWIPLGGPYGNTIYF
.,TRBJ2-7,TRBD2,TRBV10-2,TGCGCCAGCAGATTAGCGGGGGCGAGCTCCTACGAGCAGTACTTC,CASRLAGASSYEQYF
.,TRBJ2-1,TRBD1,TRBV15,TGTGCCACCAGCAGAGATAGGGCAGGGGGATACAATGAGCAGTTCTTC,CATSRDRAGGYNEQFF
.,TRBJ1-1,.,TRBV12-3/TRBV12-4,TGTGCCAGCAGCGCAGGCTTGGGTACTGAAGCTTTCTTT,CASSAGLGTEAFF
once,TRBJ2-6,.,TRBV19,TGTGCCAGTAGTATAGGGAAGGACAGACGCCCTGGGGCCAACGTCCTGACTTTC,CASSIGKDRRPGANVLTF
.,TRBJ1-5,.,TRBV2,TGTGCCAGCAGTGACAGGGTGAGCAATCAGCCCCAGCATTTT,CASSDRVSNQPQHF
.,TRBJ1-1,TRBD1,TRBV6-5,TGTGCCAGCAGTTACTCGTGGACAGGGGACACTGAAGCTTTCTTT,CASSYSWTGDTEAFF
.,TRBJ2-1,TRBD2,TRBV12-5,TGTGCTAGTGCCCTTGGTGGGGCTAGCGGGGGTAGATACAATGAGCAGTTCTTC,CASALGGASGGRYNEQFF
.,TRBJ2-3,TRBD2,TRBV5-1,TGCGCCAGCAGCTTGGTAGCGGGGGGCACAGATACGCAGTATTTT,CASSLVAGGTDTQYF
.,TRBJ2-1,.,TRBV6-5,TGTGCCGTCTTAGGGACAACTGGTTTGAATGAGCAGTTCTTC,CAVLGTTGLNEQFF
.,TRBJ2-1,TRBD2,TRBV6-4,TGTGCCAGCAACGTAGCGGGGGGGCCGCAGTTCTTC,CASNVAGGPQFF
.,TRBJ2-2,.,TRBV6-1,TGTGCCAGCAGGGAAGGGGGGCCAAGCACCGGGGAGCTGTTTTTT,CASREGGPSTGELFF
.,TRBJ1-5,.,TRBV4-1,TGCGCCAGCAGTCCGACAGTGAATAGCAATCAGCCCCAGCATTTT,CASSPTVNSNQPQHF
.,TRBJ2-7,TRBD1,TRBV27,TGTGCCAGCAGTTTAAAAGGGACAGTAACCTACGAGCAGTACTTC,CASSLKGTVTYEQYF
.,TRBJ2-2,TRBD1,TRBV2,TGTGCCAGCAGCAAGGACAGGGTAGACACCGGGGAGCTGTTTTTT,CASSKDRVDTGELFF
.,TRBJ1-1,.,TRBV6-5,TGTGCCAGCAAAGGGGGAACTGAAGCTTTCTTT,CASKGGTEAFF
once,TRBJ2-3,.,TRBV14,TGTGCCAGCAGCCAAGAGGGAGGGGGGGCCAGTCATACGCAGTATTTT,CASSQEGGGASHTQYF
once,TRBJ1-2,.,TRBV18,TGTGCCAGCTCGGAGGGCCAGGGCAATGGCTACACCTTC,CASSEGQGNGYTF
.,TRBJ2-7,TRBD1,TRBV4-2,TGTGCCAGCAGCCAAGCGGGACAGGGTTACGAGCAGTACTTC,CASSQAGQGYEQYF
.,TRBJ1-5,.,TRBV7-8,TGTGCCAGCAGCACCCGGGACACGATGCGCAAGCATTTT,CASSTRDTMRKHF
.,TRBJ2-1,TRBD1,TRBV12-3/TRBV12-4,TGTGCCAGCAGTTGGACAGGGTTCCATGAGCAGTTCTTC,CASSWTGFHEQFF
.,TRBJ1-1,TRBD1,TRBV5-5,TGTGCCAGCAGCTCCGGGACAGTTATGAACACTGAAGCTTTCTTT,CASSSGTVMNTEAFF
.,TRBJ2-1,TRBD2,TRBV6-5,TGTGCCAGCAGTACCGGGACTAGCGGCCAAGAGCAGTTCTTC,CASSTGTSGQEQFF
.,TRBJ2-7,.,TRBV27,TGTGCCAGCCACGGGGGATCGACCCTAGGGCAGTACTTC,CASHGGSTLGQYF
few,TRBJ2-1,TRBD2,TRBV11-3,TGTGCCAGCAGCCCACTAGCGGGGGGGGCTCGTGAGCAGTTCTTC,CASSPLAGGAREQFF
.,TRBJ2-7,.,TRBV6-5,TGTGCCAGCATGGAAGACAGACTCTACGAGCAGTACTTC,CASMEDRLYEQYF
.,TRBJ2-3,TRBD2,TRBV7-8,TGTGCCAGCAGCCAGAGTAGCGGGGGCGGAACAGATACGCAGTATTTT,CASSQSSGGGTDTQYF
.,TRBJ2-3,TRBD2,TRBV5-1,TGCGCCAGCAGCTTGATGAGCGGGGGGACAGATACGCAGTATTTT,CASSLMSGGTDTQYF
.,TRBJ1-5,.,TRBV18,TGTGCCAGCTCACACGAATTGGGGGGGGGCGATCAGCCCCAGCATTTT,CASSHELGGGDQPQHF
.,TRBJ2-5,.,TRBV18,TGTGCCAGCTCACCGACAGACCAAGAGACCCAGTACTTC,CASSPTDQETQYF